Listed below are T cell receptor beta chains from one sample, sequenced in a study of OX40 agonist ivuxolimab in advanced cancers. The method was immunoSEQ multiplex PCR; TCRdb's version includes in-frame clones alone and lacks a portion of them. Of around 45,000 clones listed, almost 90% are singletons. Sequenced here: CD4+ or CD8+ T cells sorted from blood, sampled in a trial of the OX40 agonist ivuxolimab. The receptors were gathered from an adult with an advanced solid tumor such as melanoma, head and neck, liver or kidney cancer. Each CDR3 is given with its conserved first and last residue. D genes are given only for firm matches. Rows give clone size only sometimes, using once, few, many, or a class for an expanded clone.

d_call | j_call | v_call | clone_size | cdr3_nt | cdr3_aa
TRBD2 | TRBJ2-7 | TRBV13 | - | TGTGCCAGCAGCTTCCGGGACAGAGGACTAGCGGGGTACTCCTACGAGCAGTACTTC | CASSFRDRGLAGYSYEQYF
TRBD2 | TRBJ2-5 | TRBV11-3 | - | TGTGCCAGCAGCGCGGGACTAGCGGAGACCCAGTACTTC | CASSAGLAETQYF
- | TRBJ2-1 | TRBV5-4 | - | TGTGCCAGCAGGACAGGTTCTGGTACGGACAATGAGCAGTTCTTC | CASRTGSGTDNEQFF
- | TRBJ1-4 | TRBV30 | - | TGTGCCTGGAGTCCCCTGGACGGATATAATGAAAAACTGTTTTTT | CAWSPLDGYNEKLFF
- | TRBJ1-2 | TRBV9 | - | TGTGCCAGCAGCGTAGCGGCGGGGATTGGCTACACCTTC | CASSVAAGIGYTF
- | TRBJ2-1 | TRBV18 | - | TGTGCCAGCTCACGACTAGAGGCCTACAATGAGCAGTTCTTC | CASSRLEAYNEQFF
- | TRBJ1-2 | TRBV5-1 | few | TGCGCCAGCAGCTCAGGGGCGCTTCATGGCTACACCTTC | CASSSGALHGYTF
- | TRBJ1-3 | TRBV6-5 | once | TGTGCCAGCAGTTATGATGGCGGCGTCTCTGGAAACACCATATATTTT | CASSYDGGVSGNTIYF
- | TRBJ2-3 | TRBV21-1 | once | TGTGCCAGCAGAAGTGATAGCGGGAGGACGACTAGCACAGATACGCAGTATTTT | CASRSDSGRTTSTDTQYF
- | TRBJ2-3 | TRBV13 | once | TGTGCCAGCAGCTTAGGACGAAGCCGCACAGATACGCAGTATTTT | CASSLGRSRTDTQYF